The entry below describes one TCR beta chain. As yet, its antigen is unknown. Autoimmune disease history or systemic immunosuppression disqualified patients. The table came from immunoSEQ multiplex PCR; TCRdb's copy has only in-frame clones and leaves some out. The data show under 65,000 clones, roughly 90% seen once. These data are taken from a study of OX40 agonist ivuxolimab in advanced cancers. Whole-study context: Patients were treated with intravenous ivuxolimab, dosed at 0.01 to 10 mg/kg and infused every 2 weeks. Study-wide results and limits: CD4+ and CD8+ blood T cells expanded clonally by week 6 at 0.1 to 3.0 mg/kg.

V dropped 3 bases and J dropped 8; count of bases not matched to a gene: 2. The CDR3 runs to 13 residues. The germline gives CDR1 KGHSH, CDR2 LQKENI. The gene calls are TRBV18 and TRBJ2-1, with TRBD2 matching 9 bases. This material consisted of CD4+ or CD8+ T cells sorted from blood, taken in a trial of the OX40 agonist ivuxolimab. The TCR sequence derives from an adult with an advanced solid tumor such as melanoma, head and neck, liver or kidney cancer. The CDR3 is CASSPRLADEQFF. The DNA of the CDR3 is TGTGCCAGCTCACCGAGACTAGCGGATGAGCAGTTCTTC.